A selection of T cell receptor beta chains follows, all from one sample in a study of CD8+ T cells in alopecia areata. Here immunoSEQ multiplex PCR was the method, and the copy in TCRdb shows in-frame clones only, minus some. The data contain roughly 220,000 clones, roughly 66% of them singletons. Sequencing used CD4+ T cells sorted from blood, obtained between weeks 43 and 45, from a patient treated with tofacitinib. These receptors all come from a human donor with alopecia areata. CDR3s include the opening cysteine and the closing phenylalanine or tryptophan. D genes are given only for firm matches. The size field is filled for only some rows; it gives once, few, many or a size class.

V gene: TRBV29-1
J gene: TRBJ2-5
clone size: -
D gene: -
CDR3 DNA: TGCAGCTTAACCGGCCCAGGACCGAACCAAGAGACCCAGTACTTC
CDR3 protein: CSLTGPGPNQETQYF

V gene: TRBV4-3
J gene: TRBJ1-6
clone size: few
D gene: -
CDR3 DNA: TGCGCCAGCAGCCAAGATTTGAGGGCTGGGTCACCCCTCCACTTT
CDR3 protein: CASSQDLRAGSPLHF

V gene: TRBV25-1
J gene: TRBJ2-5
clone size: -
D gene: -
CDR3 DNA: TGTGCCAGCAGTGAATACCGGGAGACCCAGTACTTC
CDR3 protein: CASSEYRETQYF

V gene: TRBV29-1
J gene: TRBJ2-5
clone size: -
D gene: -
CDR3 DNA: TGCAGCGCGGTTGTTCCATTCCCCCAAGAGACCCAGTACTTC
CDR3 protein: CSAVVPFPQETQYF

V gene: TRBV4-2
J gene: TRBJ2-7
clone size: -
D gene: TRBD2
CDR3 DNA: TGTGCCAGCAGCCAAGAAGCGGTAGCGGGGGCCAAGCCCTACGAGCAGTACTTC
CDR3 protein: CASSQEAVAGAKPYEQYF

V gene: TRBV25-1
J gene: TRBJ1-6
clone size: -
D gene: TRBD1
CDR3 DNA: TGTGCCAGCAGTGAATTTGTGGGGACAGGGAGTTCACCCCTCCACTTT
CDR3 protein: CASSEFVGTGSSPLHF

V gene: TRBV15
J gene: TRBJ1-2
clone size: once
D gene: -
CDR3 DNA: TGTGCCACCAGCAGAGAACAGCTTTATGGCTACACCTTC
CDR3 protein: CATSREQLYGYTF

V gene: TRBV10-2
J gene: TRBJ1-2
clone size: -
D gene: -
CDR3 DNA: TGCGCCAGCAGTGAGTCTAGTTCCGGGAGTGGGTATGGCTACACCTTC
CDR3 protein: CASSESSSGSGYGYTF

V gene: TRBV25-1
J gene: TRBJ1-1
clone size: -
D gene: -
CDR3 DNA: TGTGCCAGCAGTGGGTATGGGGCGGGGACTGAAGCTTTCTTT
CDR3 protein: CASSGYGAGTEAFF

V gene: TRBV9
J gene: TRBJ2-1
clone size: few
D gene: TRBD1
CDR3 DNA: TGTGCCAGCAGCTTAACCTCCGGGACAGGTCCCAATGAGCAGTTCTTC
CDR3 protein: CASSLTSGTGPNEQFF

V gene: TRBV14
J gene: TRBJ1-2
clone size: few
D gene: -
CDR3 DNA: TGTGCCAGCAGCCAAGACACCTTCTATGGCTACACCTTC
CDR3 protein: CASSQDTFYGYTF

V gene: TRBV12-5
J gene: TRBJ1-2
clone size: -
D gene: -
CDR3 DNA: TGTGCTAGTGGTTTGACCTTAGCGGGGGCCTACTATGGCTACACCTTC
CDR3 protein: CASGLTLAGAYYGYTF

V gene: TRBV4-3
J gene: TRBJ1-5
clone size: -
D gene: -
CDR3 DNA: TGCGCCAGCAGCCAACAGAAGAATCAGCCCCAGCATTTT
CDR3 protein: CASSQQKNQPQHF

V gene: TRBV9
J gene: TRBJ2-1
clone size: -
D gene: -
CDR3 DNA: TGTGCCAGCAGCGTAGAGTCGGGGGCCCTCGCTTCTGGGCAGTTCTTC
CDR3 protein: CASSVESGALASGQFF

V gene: TRBV4-2
J gene: TRBJ2-1
clone size: -
D gene: TRBD2
CDR3 DNA: TGTGCCAGCAGCCAAGATGGAGGAGAGCGGGGGGGCCTCCATGAGCAGTTCTTC
CDR3 protein: CASSQDGGERGGLHEQFF

V gene: TRBV9
J gene: TRBJ2-3
clone size: -
D gene: -
CDR3 DNA: TGTGCCAGCAGCTCCGGGGCTTCCCCAGATACGCAGTATTTT
CDR3 protein: CASSSGASPDTQYF

V gene: TRBV2
J gene: TRBJ2-7
clone size: -
D gene: TRBD1
CDR3 DNA: TGTGCCAGCAGTGGGACAGGGAATCCCTACGAGCAGTACTTC
CDR3 protein: CASSGTGNPYEQYF

V gene: TRBV5-1
J gene: TRBJ2-5
clone size: -
D gene: -
CDR3 DNA: TGCGCCAGCAGCCCGGGGACTTTCCAAGAGACCCAGTACTTC
CDR3 protein: CASSPGTFQETQYF

V gene: TRBV23-1
J gene: TRBJ2-4
clone size: -
D gene: -
CDR3 DNA: TGCGCCAGCGTAAGGCCAGACGGGTGCTTC
CDR3 protein: CASVRPDGCF